The rows below give T cell receptor beta chains drawn from one sample of a study of T cell responses to AZD1222 COVID-19 vaccine. Sequenced by immunoSEQ multiplex PCR; TCRdb stores in-frame clones only, minus some. The table records about 84,000 clones, 70% to 90% of them present only once. Sample: peripheral blood, taken 28 days after the second AZD1222 dose. These TCRs come from an adult who received the AZD1222 COVID-19 vaccine. Each CDR3 is given with its conserved first and last residue. The D gene is left open where the match is weak. A clone size is listed for some rows: how often the clone was seen (once, few, many), or a class if it is expanded.

d_gene	v_gene	abundance	j_gene	CDR3nt	CDR3aa
NA	TRBV2	NA	TRBJ2-2	TGTGCCAGCATGCGGAGTGGCACCGGGGAGCTGTTTTTT	CASMRSGTGELFF
NA	TRBV28	NA	TRBJ1-2	TGTGCCAGCAGCGGGAGAGGCTACACCTTC	CASSGRGYTF
NA	TRBV18	NA	TRBJ2-2	TGTGCCAGCTCATCCGCCCGGACCGGGGAGCTGTTTTTT	CASSSARTGELFF
NA	TRBV4-2	NA	TRBJ2-4	TGTGCCAGCAGCCAAGATCAAGGTGGGCAGCTTGGAAACATTCAGTACTTC	CASSQDQGGQLGNIQYF
NA	TRBV6-2/TRBV6-3	few	TRBJ1-1	TGTGCCAGCAGTTTCCCCTCAGCGGCCCTGAACACTGAAGCTTTCTTT	CASSFPSAALNTEAFF
NA	TRBV6-6	NA	TRBJ1-1	TGTGCCAGCAGTTACGCGCGGACTGAAGCTTTCTTT	CASSYARTEAFF
NA	TRBV12-3/TRBV12-4	NA	TRBJ1-1	TGTGCCAGCAGCAAGGTGAACACTGAAGCTTTCTTT	CASSKVNTEAFF
NA	TRBV24-1	NA	TRBJ2-3	TGTGCCACCAGTGAATGGGAGTCTGGCACAGATACGCAGTATTTT	CATSEWESGTDTQYF
NA	TRBV9	NA	TRBJ1-3	TGTGCCAGCAGCTTGGCAGGCGTAGGGGGACTCTCTGGAAACACCATATATTTT	CASSLAGVGGLSGNTIYF
NA	TRBV9	NA	TRBJ1-2	TGTGCCAGCAGCGTAGACAGCAAAACTCACTATGGCTACACCTTC	CASSVDSKTHYGYTF
TRBD1	TRBV27	NA	TRBJ2-5	TGTGCCAGCGGTCCGGGACAGGGCACTGGGACCCAGTACTTC	CASGPGQGTGTQYF
NA	TRBV5-1	NA	TRBJ1-2	TGCGCCAGCAGCCAGGACGCTGCAGGTTATGGCTACACCTTC	CASSQDAAGYGYTF
NA	TRBV28	NA	TRBJ1-3	TGTGCCAGCACCAAATACGCTGCTGGAAACGCCATATATTTT	CASTKYAAGNAIYF
NA	TRBV27	NA	TRBJ1-5	TGTGCCAGCAGTTTATCCCAACCGGGGGTTCCCCAGCCCCAGCATTTT	CASSLSQPGVPQPQHF
TRBD1	TRBV6-5	NA	TRBJ1-2	TGTGCCAGCAGTTACTCAACCAGGGGGGCCTATGGCTACACCTTC	CASSYSTRGAYGYTF
NA	TRBV6-5	NA	TRBJ1-3	TGTGCCAGCAGTTACTTCGGACTCGGAAACACCATATATTTT	CASSYFGLGNTIYF
NA	TRBV30	NA	TRBJ1-5	TGTGCCTGGAGTGTACCGGGGGCGACGAGCAATCAGCCCCAGCATTTT	CAWSVPGATSNQPQHF
TRBD1	TRBV12-3/TRBV12-4	few	TRBJ1-2	TGTGCCAGCAACGCGGGACAGGGATTTGGCTACACCTTC	CASNAGQGFGYTF
TRBD1	TRBV18	NA	TRBJ1-5	TGTGCCAGCTCACCAGAACAGGGGGTTCAGCCCCAGCATTTT	CASSPEQGVQPQHF
NA	TRBV7-2	NA	TRBJ1-2	TGTGCCAGCAGCGTACAGTCGAACTATGGCTACACCTTC	CASSVQSNYGYTF
NA	TRBV2	NA	TRBJ2-1	TGTGCCACTCGGGAGTGGTGGAATGAGCAGTTCTTC	CATREWWNEQFF
NA	TRBV19	once	TRBJ2-3	TGTGCCAGTAGTATGGAGGCAGGGTGGGAAAATACGCAGTATTTT	CASSMEAGWENTQYF
TRBD1	TRBV7-9	NA	TRBJ1-6	TGTGCCAGCAGCTCAGGGATCGGGACAGGGGATCGATCACCCCTCCACTTT	CASSSGIGTGDRSPLHF
NA	TRBV6-2/TRBV6-3	NA	TRBJ2-1	TGTGCCAGCAGTGGGACATACAGGCAGTTCTTC	CASSGTYRQFF
TRBD1	TRBV6-1	NA	TRBJ1-5	TGTGCCAGCAGTGAATCCCCTAGGACAGGGGATCAGCCCCAGCATTTT	CASSESPRTGDQPQHF
NA	TRBV28	NA	TRBJ1-6	TGTGCCAGCACCGAGACAGGTGGTAATTCACCCCTCCACTTT	CASTETGGNSPLHF
NA	TRBV3-1/TRBV3-2	once	TRBJ1-6	TGTGCCAGCAGCCCTGTAGAGGGGGAATCACCCCTCCACTTT	CASSPVEGESPLHF
TRBD1	TRBV6-5	NA	TRBJ1-6	TGTGCCAGCAGTTACCAGGACAGGGGAGGCTCACCCCTCCACTTT	CASSYQDRGGSPLHF
NA	TRBV25-1	NA	TRBJ1-2	TGTGCCAGCAGTGGCGGCTGGGGGAGTCATGGCTACACCTTC	CASSGGWGSHGYTF
NA	TRBV24-1	NA	TRBJ2-6	TGTGCCACCAGTGATTCCGGACGGTTCTCTGGGGCCAACGTCCTGACTTTC	CATSDSGRFSGANVLTF
TRBD1	TRBV5-1	NA	TRBJ2-6	TGCGCCAGCAGCTTGGAGCGGACAGGGTTTGGGGCCAACGTCCTGACTTTC	CASSLERTGFGANVLTF
NA	TRBV4-2	NA	TRBJ2-7	TGTGCCAGCAGCCTCAGCGGGCGGGAGCAGTACTTC	CASSLSGREQYF
NA	TRBV29-1	NA	TRBJ1-2	TGCAGCGTTGATGGGGGTGCGCACGGCTACACCTTC	CSVDGGAHGYTF
NA	TRBV7-2	NA	TRBJ2-3	TGTGCCAGCATGACGGGCACAGATACGCAGTATTTT	CASMTGTDTQYF
NA	TRBV4-2	NA	TRBJ2-5	TGTGCCAGCAGCCAAGATCGGGGATTTCAAGAGACCCAGTACTTC	CASSQDRGFQETQYF
TRBD1	TRBV5-6	NA	TRBJ2-1	TGTGCCAGCAGCCTGATTCCGGGACAGGGGAACCATGAGCAGTTCTTC	CASSLIPGQGNHEQFF
TRBD1	TRBV10-3	NA	TRBJ1-2	TGTGCCATCAGTGAGCAGGAACAGGGGATTACCTTC	CAISEQEQGITF
NA	TRBV7-2	NA	TRBJ2-3	TGTGCCAGCAGCTCCCGACAGAGCGTGAATACGCAGTATTTT	CASSSRQSVNTQYF
NA	TRBV2	NA	TRBJ1-4	TGTGCCAGCAGTCAGGGTGTGGTGTATGAAAAACTGTTTTTT	CASSQGVVYEKLFF
NA	TRBV24-1	NA	TRBJ1-1	TGTGCCACCAGTGAGCCGGACAGAAGGTCCCGGAACACTGAAGCTTTCTTT	CATSEPDRRSRNTEAFF
TRBD1	TRBV6-1	few	TRBJ1-2	TGTGCCAGCAGCCAGCCGGACAGGGAAGGCTACACCTTC	CASSQPDREGYTF
TRBD2	TRBV7-9	NA	TRBJ2-2	TGTGCCAGCAGCCCACGGGAGGTCAGGGCCGGGGAGCTGTTTTTT	CASSPREVRAGELFF
TRBD1	TRBV10-3	NA	TRBJ2-2	TGTGCCATCCGGGACAGGGCGAACACCGGGGAGCTGTTTTTT	CAIRDRANTGELFF
TRBD2	TRBV29-1	NA	TRBJ2-3	TGCAGCGTTGATCTAGCGGGAGGTACAGATACGCAGTATTTT	CSVDLAGGTDTQYF
TRBD1	TRBV2	NA	TRBJ1-1	TGTGCCAGCACCACCGACAGGGCGCTTCTCGCTTTCTTT	CASTTDRALLAFF
NA	TRBV29-1	NA	TRBJ2-1	TGCAGCGTGCACAACAATGAGCAGTTCTTC	CSVHNNEQFF
NA	TRBV20-1	NA	TRBJ2-7	TGCAGTGCTAGTCGCAGTCTGTACGAGCAGTACTTC	CSASRSLYEQYF
TRBD1	TRBV10-3	once	TRBJ1-5	TGTGCCATCAGCGAACAGGGGGGAAGCCAGCCCCAGCATTTT	CAISEQGGSQPQHF
NA	TRBV6-5	NA	TRBJ1-5	TGTGCCAGCGCTAGAGGAGGGAGCAATCAGCCCCAGCATTTT	CASARGGSNQPQHF
TRBD1	TRBV23-1	NA	TRBJ1-2	TGCGCCAGCAGTCAATCCTCATATCCCGCTGGGACAGGGGATGGCTACACCTTC	CASSQSSYPAGTGDGYTF
NA	TRBV11-3	few	TRBJ2-3	TGTGCCAGCAGCTTACCCCGGGCCATCACAGATACGCAGTATTTT	CASSLPRAITDTQYF
NA	TRBV5-4	NA	TRBJ2-7	TGTGCCAGCAGCTGGAACCCTAGCGAACCCTACGAGCAGTACTTC	CASSWNPSEPYEQYF
NA	TRBV5-1	NA	TRBJ2-7	TGCGCCAGCAGCCGAGACGCCGGGGTCCCATACGAGCAGTACTTC	CASSRDAGVPYEQYF